A single sample is the source of the 7 T cell receptor beta chains below, sequenced in a study of a mutant IDH1 vaccine in newly diagnosed glioma. Documented time point: week 35, safety follow-up. Each vaccine dose was 300 ug of mutant IDH1 20-mer peptide, with topical imiquimod. Their recognized antigens are unknown. The repertoire was sequenced with immunoSEQ multiplex PCR; TCRdb's copy has only in-frame clones and lacks some. The top ten hold 9.5% to 15% of the sample, which has about 68,000 clones, roughly 83% seen once. This sample comprised PBMCs, obtained from a glioma patient whose treatment included an IDH1 peptide vaccine. These receptors came from a man aged 18 to 35 with glioma.

The gene calls are TRBV27 and TRBJ1-1; 9 bases are a match to TRBD1. The CDR3 is made up of 15 amino acids. V lost 6 bases, J lost 2 bases, and 7 bases stayed unmatched. Germline V gene data show CDR1 as MNHEY and CDR2 as SMNVEV (reference sequence). CDR3 nucleotide sequence: TGTGCCAGCAGACAGGGGGCGAACCTCAACACTGAAGCTTTCTTT. Its protein product is CASRQGANLNTEAFF.

The rearrangement joins TRBV10-3 to TRBJ2-7, with D perhaps given as TRBD1 or TRBD2 (6 bases each). The V end was cut by 7 bases, the J end by 0 bases, with 10 bases between. CDR3 length equals 13 residues. From germline, CDR1 is ENHRY and CDR2 SYGVKD. CDR3: CAITGANSYEQYF. CDR3 coding DNA: TGTGCCATCACGGGGGCCAACTCCTACGAGCAGTACTTC.

The chain combines TRBV30 with TRBJ2-7; the D is unclear. Germline CDR1 GTSNPN, CDR2 SVGIG (reference sequence). The CDR3 has 13 amino acids. V was trimmed by 0 bases and J by 2 bases, leaving 8 bases between them. The CDR3, as DNA: TGTGCCTGGAGTGTCGACTTACCCTACGAGCAGTACTTC. This gives the protein CAWSVDLPYEQYF.

The chain recombines TRBV6-6 with TRBJ1-2; D gene ambiguous. V gave up 4 bases and J gave up 0 bases, with 9 bases separating them. CDR3 length equals 14 residues. Germline lookup yields CDR1 MNHNY and CDR2 SVGAGI (reference sequence). The CDR3 DNA is TGTGCCAGCAGTTTGTTGGGAGCTAACTATGGCTACACCTTC. Amino acids: CASSLLGANYGYTF.

The chain employs TRBV5-6 and TRBJ1-2; D remains unclear. Trimming removed 0 bases at V and 4 bases at J, with 10 bases between. The CDR3 extends over 14 amino acids. Germline V gives CDR1 SGHDT, CDR2 YYEEEE. CDR3 in amino acids: CASSLDSRRYGYTF. In nucleotides, the CDR3 is TGTGCCAGCAGCTTGGACAGCCGCCGCTATGGCTACACCTTC.

The V and J genes are TRBV6-6 and TRBJ1-3, with no clear D. In germline, CDR1 is MNHNY, CDR2 SVGAGI (reference sequence). Trimming took 2 bases from V and 2 from J, leaving 10 bases between them. The CDR3 covers 15 residues. The CDR3 reads CASSYTSRPGNTIYF. CDR3 bases: TGTGCCAGCAGTTACACCTCTAGACCTGGAAACACCATATATTTT.

This clone came up a few times. The V call is TRBV9, the J call TRBJ1-1; D uncertain. Germline V gene lookup returns CDR1 SGDLS and CDR2 YYNGEE. This CDR3 is 13 amino acids long. V was cut by 3 bases and J by 8 bases, with 14 bases left in between. The CDR3 coding sequence is TGTGCCAGCAGCGACCCGAACACGGAGGAAGCTTTCTTT. This codes for CASSDPNTEEAFF. Full variable domain (rest looked up from reference TRBV9 and TRBJ1-1): DSGVTQTPKHLITATGQRVTLRCSPRSGDLSVYWYQQSLDQGLQFLIQYYNGEERAKGNILERFSAQQFPDLHSELNLSSLELGDSALYFCASSDPNTEEAFFGQGTRLTVV.